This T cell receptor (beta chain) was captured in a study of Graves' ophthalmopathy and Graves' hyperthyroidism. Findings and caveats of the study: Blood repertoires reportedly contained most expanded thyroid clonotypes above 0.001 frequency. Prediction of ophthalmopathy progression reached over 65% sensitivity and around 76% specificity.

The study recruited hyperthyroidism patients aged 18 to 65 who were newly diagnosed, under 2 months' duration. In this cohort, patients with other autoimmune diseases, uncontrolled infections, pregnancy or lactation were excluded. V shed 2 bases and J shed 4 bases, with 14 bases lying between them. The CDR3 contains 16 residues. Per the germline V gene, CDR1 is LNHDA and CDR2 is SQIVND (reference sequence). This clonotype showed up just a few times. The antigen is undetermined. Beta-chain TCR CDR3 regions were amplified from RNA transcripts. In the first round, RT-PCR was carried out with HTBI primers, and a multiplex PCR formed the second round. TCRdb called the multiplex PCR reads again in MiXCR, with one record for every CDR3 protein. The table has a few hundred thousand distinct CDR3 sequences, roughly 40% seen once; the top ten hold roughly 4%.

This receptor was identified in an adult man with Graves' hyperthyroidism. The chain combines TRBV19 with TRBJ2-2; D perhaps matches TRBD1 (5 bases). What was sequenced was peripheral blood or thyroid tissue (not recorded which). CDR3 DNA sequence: TGTGCCAGTAGTATAACGCAGGGTCTTCCCACCGGGGAGCTGTTTTTT. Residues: CASSITQGLPTGELFF.